One sample yielded the 14 T cell receptor beta chains listed below, sequenced in a study of neurological immune-mediated disorders. TCRdb independently ran MiXCR on the 5' RACE reads; one entry per CDR3 protein. Here the sample spans 16,000 or so distinct CDR3 sequences, roughly 9% being singletons. The sequenced sample consisted of CD8+ T cells from blood. The origin of the receptors is a man between 45 and 60 years old in good health.

This clonotype has ten or more counts. V is TRBV28 and J is TRBJ2-3, with D uncertain. The CDR3 is made up of 16 amino acids. Germline V gene sequence: CDR1 MDHEN, CDR2 SYDVKM. Trimming pared 5 bases from V and 2 bases from J, leaving 17 bases between. CDR3 coding DNA: TGTGCCAGCAGTGGGCCGAGAGTATGGTCCACAGATACGCAGTATTTT. This gives the protein CASSGPRVWSTDTQYF.

CDR3 region: CSAIKSGAVQETQYF. CDR3 nucleotide sequence: TGCAGTGCTATAAAGAGTGGGGCTGTCCAAGAGACCCAGTACTTC. The chain combines TRBV20-1 with TRBJ2-5, with TRBD1 as a possible D gene (5 bases). Between the trimmed V and J ends, which lost 4 bases and 1 base, there was a span of 16 bases. Looked up from germline, CDR1 is DFQATT and CDR2 is SNEGSKA (reference sequence). The CDR3 has 15 residues.

This clonotype was recorded at least ten times. The V gene is TRBV29-1, the J gene TRBJ2-5; 9 positions match TRBD1. This CDR3 has 16 residues. Germline CDR1 SQVTM, CDR2 ANQGSEA. Trimming took 3 bases from V and 4 from J; bases not matched to a gene: 12. This CDR3 reads CSVDGGIGQGRETQYF. The CDR3 DNA reads TGCAGCGTTGATGGTGGGATTGGACAGGGGCGAGAGACCCAGTACTTC. The full variable domain, completed using reference TRBV29-1 and TRBJ2-5, is SAVISQKPSRDICQRGTSLTIQCQVDSQVTMMFWYRQQPGQSLTLIATANQGSEATYESGFVIDKFPISRPNLTFSTLTVSNMSPEDSSIYLCSVDGGIGQGRETQYFGPGTRLLVL.

This clonotype was detected many times. Here the CDR3 DNA reads TGCAGTGCGATCGGGACTAGCGGGAGGGCCTACAATGAGCAGTTCTTC. Encoded protein: CSAIGTSGRAYNEQFF. The genes are TRBV20-1 and TRBJ2-1, with TRBD2 matching 16 bases. The junction had 4 bases not matched to a gene; V was cut back by 6 bases and J by 2 bases. The CDR3 contains 16 residues. The germline gives CDR1 DFQATT, CDR2 SNEGSKA (reference sequence).

This clonotype was recorded many times. J is TRBJ2-3 and V is TRBV20-1, with 9 bases that match TRBD1. Germline CDR1 and CDR2: DFQATT and SNEGSKA (reference sequence). This CDR3 has 12 residues. V was pared by 7 bases and J by 5 bases, with 4 bases of the junction left unmatched. CDR3 in amino acids: CSGDREIDTQYF. Written as DNA, the CDR3 is TGCAGTGGGGACAGGGAGATAGATACGCAGTATTTT.

The chain uses TRBV18 and TRBJ2-5, with 9 bases matching TRBD1. This CDR3 comprises 14 residues. CDR1 and CDR2 (germline): KGHSH, LQKENI. J was trimmed by 3 bases and V by 1 base; bases with no gene match: 0. CDR3 coding DNA: TGTGCCAGCTCACCACGGGACAGGGAAGAGACCCAGTACTTC. The encoded protein is CASSPRDREETQYF.

The chain is built from TRBV5-6 and TRBJ2-1; TRBD1 is a possible D gene (7 bases). Germline V gives CDR1 SGHDT, CDR2 YYEEEE. Trimming shortened V by 0 bases and J by 2 bases, and 12 bases separated the two germline ends. This CDR3 is built from 16 residues. The CDR3: CASSLDPGGTYNEQFF. As DNA, the CDR3 is TGTGCCAGCAGCTTGGACCCAGGGGGGACCTACAATGAGCAGTTCTTC.

This clonotype has ten or more counts. This CDR3 is CSAAPESGVLYNEQFF. The CDR3, as DNA: TGCAGTGCTGCCCCTGAAAGCGGGGTTCTCTACAATGAGCAGTTCTTC. The chain has TRBV20-1 and TRBJ2-1; 7 bases match TRBD2. CDR1 and CDR2 from the germline V gene are DFQATT and SNEGSKA (reference sequence). With 5 bases clipped from V and 3 bases from J, the junction kept 13 bases outside the gene matches. CDR3 length equals 16 residues.

At least ten counts were recorded for this clonotype. This chain links TRBV7-2 with TRBJ2-1; TRBD1 matches at 12 bases. The length of the CDR3 is 17 residues. J was trimmed by 9 bases and V by 6 bases; bases with no gene match: 15. Germline CDR1 is SGHTA and CDR2 is FQGNSA. The CDR3 DNA follows: TGTGCCAGCAGTTACATTTTCCTCGGGACAGGGGGCGGTGAGCAGTTCTTC. It yields the protein CASSYIFLGTGGGEQFF.

This clonotype was observed at least ten times. This sequence joins TRBV20-1 and TRBJ1-3; the match to TRBD1 covers 7 bases. Looked up from germline, CDR1 is DFQATT and CDR2 is SNEGSKA (reference sequence). The CDR3 covers 14 residues. V trimming: 2 bases; J trimming: 2 bases; junction bases outside the gene matches: 3. The CDR3 loop is CSARPGGPGNTIYF. The CDR3 DNA reads as TGCAGTGCTAGACCAGGGGGTCCTGGAAACACCATATATTTT.

This clonotype was counted at least ten times. V gene TRBV6-2 or TRBV6-3 combines with J gene TRBJ2-7; no clear D. Germline V lookup: CDR1 MNHEY, CDR2 SVGEGT. This CDR3 contains 12 residues. Deletions cut 2 bases from V and 7 bases from J, with 9 bases between. The CDR3 coding sequence is TGTGCCAGCAGTTACATTAGCAGTGAGCAGTACTTC. This sequence encodes CASSYISSEQYF.

This clonotype was detected only a few times. Here the CDR3 reads CASSSLAGSTDTQYF. CDR3 DNA sequence: TGTGCCAGCAGCTCCCTAGCGGGGAGCACAGATACGCAGTATTTT. The chain employs TRBV7-3 and TRBJ2-3, with 9 bases identical to TRBD2. Germline values: CDR1 SGHTA, CDR2 FQGTGA. This CDR3 has 15 amino acids. Losses at the gene ends were 4 bases for V and 0 bases for J; bases not matched to a gene: 2.

Many counts were recorded for this clonotype. The genes are TRBV9 and TRBJ2-7, with TRBD2 matching over 14 bases. Losses at the gene ends were 2 bases for V and 4 bases for J; bases not matched to a gene: 2. Germline CDR1 reads SGDLS; CDR2 reads YYNGEE. The CDR3 length is 15 residues. This CDR3 is CASSVGLAGGYEQYF. In DNA, the CDR3 is TGTGCCAGCAGCGTCGGACTAGCGGGAGGATACGAGCAGTACTTC. Full variable domain (outside the CDR3, taken from reference TRBV9 and TRBJ2-7): DSGVTQTPKHLITATGQRVTLRCSPRSGDLSVYWYQQSLDQGLQFLIQYYNGEERAKGNILERFSAQQFPDLHSELNLSSLELGDSALYFCASSVGLAGGYEQYFGPGTRLTVT.

This clonotype came up many times. The rearrangement links TRBV6-5 to TRBJ2-5, with 8 bases matching TRBD2. CDR1 and CDR2 from the germline V gene are MNHEY and SVGAGI. CDR3 length: 15 amino acids. With V trimmed by 2 bases and J by 2 bases, 4 bases remained unmatched. CDR3 coding DNA: TGTGCCAGCAGTTACACTAGCGGCAGGCAAGAGACCCAGTACTTC. Translated, it gives CASSYTSGRQETQYF.